The clone carrying this TCR beta chain was seen at least ten times. The time point here: newly diagnosed GD, antithyroid drugs for less than 3 months. Preparation of the TCR library used RNA extracted from PBMCs. The entry originates in a study of regulatory T cells in long-lasting Graves disease. The germline V gene has CDR1 SGHAT and CDR2 FQNNGV. The V and J ends lost 4 bases and 5 bases respectively, with 8 bases between them. This CDR3 has 12 amino acids. Through Arm-PCR of CDR3 regions and iRepertoire HTBI primers, TCR beta libraries were built. TCRdb re-called the multiplex PCR reads with MiXCR, one entry per CDR3 protein. This table holds 350,000 to 450,000 distinct CDR3 sequences, 16% found once. The sample was also linked to a second study, of T cells in Graves' hyperthyroidism and ophthalmopathy. From that report: An absence of ophthalmopathy progression within 18 months meant stable Graves' hyperthyroidism. Patients were excluded because of uncontrolled infection, other autoimmune disease, pregnancy or lactation. A 13 V-J model separated ophthalmopathy from stable hyperthyroidism.

This specimen consisted of peripheral blood mononuclear cells (PBMCs), obtained at new diagnosis, from a patient treated with antithyroid drugs. J is TRBJ1-1 and V is TRBV11-2; no reliable D call. This sequence was found in a man aged 40-49 years with Graves disease. CDR3 amino acids: CASSSRRTEAFF. As DNA, the CDR3 is TGTGCCAGCAGCTCCCGAAGAACTGAAGCTTTCTTT.